Below, one TCR beta chain is given with its context. The sample belongs to a study of cytomegalovirus exposure and HLA in healthy donors. While the first cohort had around 700 subjects, the donors belonged to the separate validation cohort of fewer than 150 subjects. Profiled with immunoSEQ multiplex PCR; TCRdb holds only in-frame clones, not every one. The table records 250,000 to 300,000 clones, around 90% of them present only once. J lost 4 bases, V lost 0 bases, and 14 bases had no gene match. The CDR3 covers 18 residues. The germline V gene encodes CDR1 MGHRA and CDR2 YSYEKL. Specimen: PBMCs. This receptor was identified in a young woman in good health and CMV-seronegative. This chain links TRBV4-1 with TRBJ2-7; 8 bases agree with TRBD1. CDR3 DNA: TGCGCCAGCAGCCAAGATTCGGCGGGACAGGTGTCCCCTTACGAGCAGTACTTC. This encodes CASSQDSAGQVSPYEQYF.